This T cell receptor beta chain was captured by sequencing in a study of somatic mutations in cytotoxic T cells in rheumatoid arthritis. Study findings and constraints: The study found CD8+ clonality increased with age in rheumatoid arthritis patients, not healthy controls. Measured CD8+ T-cell clonality, a value compared between rheumatoid arthritis patients and age-matched healthy controls, did not differ significantly. Unknown were the antigen targets of the expanded CD8+ clones.

Of note for this clone: Its antigen is not known. A junction end diverges from the germline sequence, so it may reflect a read error.

The repertoire was sequenced with immunoSEQ multiplex PCR; TCRdb's copy has only in-frame clones and lacks some. Of some 18,000 clones detected, around three quarters appear once; the ten largest clones hold 4.8%. Germline values: CDR1 MNHEY, CDR2 SVGAGI. The CDR3 spans 14 residues. Positively selected by magnetic beads, CD4+ and CD8+ cells were purity-checked by flow cytometry. This receptor was identified in an adult with rheumatoid arthritis. The chain joins TRBV6-5 to TRBJ2-7; TRBD1 might be the D (6 bases). Sequenced sample: CD8+ T cells sorted from blood. CDR3 bases: TGTGCCAGCAGTTACTCGGACAGAGACTACGAGCGGTACTTC. Its protein is CASSYSDRDYERYF.